This T cell receptor (beta chain) stems from a study of blood T cell repertoires in COVID-19. TCRdb's copy holds only in-frame clones and misses some; the assay was immunoSEQ multiplex PCR. The sample holds 110,000 to 150,000 clones, roughly 89% seen once. The CDR3 extends over 13 amino acids. With 4 bases removed from V and 6 bases from J, the gap between germline ends came to 12 bases. Germline V CDR1 and CDR2: KGHSH, LQKENI. The V call is TRBV18, the J call TRBJ1-1, with a tentative D call TRBD1 (5 bases). The sequence came from a man aged 50-60 years who had recovered from COVID-19. Material for sequencing was PBMCs or T cells enriched from blood (not recorded which). CDR3 coding DNA: TGTGCCAGCTCACGGGGCCAGGGCGCTGAAGCTTTCTTT. Translation: CASSRGQGAEAFF.